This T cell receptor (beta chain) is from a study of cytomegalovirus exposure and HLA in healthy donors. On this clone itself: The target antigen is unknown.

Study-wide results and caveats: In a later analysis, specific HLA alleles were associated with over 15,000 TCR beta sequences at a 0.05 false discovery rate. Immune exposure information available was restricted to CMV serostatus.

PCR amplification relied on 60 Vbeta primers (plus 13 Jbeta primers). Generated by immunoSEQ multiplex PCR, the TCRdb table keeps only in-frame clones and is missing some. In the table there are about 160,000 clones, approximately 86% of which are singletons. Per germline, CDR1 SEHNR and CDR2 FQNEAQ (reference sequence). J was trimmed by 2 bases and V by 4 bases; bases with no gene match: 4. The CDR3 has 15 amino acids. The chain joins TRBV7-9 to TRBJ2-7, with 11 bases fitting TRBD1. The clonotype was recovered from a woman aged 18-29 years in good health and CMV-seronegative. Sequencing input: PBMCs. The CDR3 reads CASSSPGQGAYEQYF. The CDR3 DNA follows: TGTGCCAGCAGCTCTCCGGGACAGGGGGCCTACGAGCAGTACTTC.